One sample yielded the 20 T cell receptor beta chains listed below, sequenced in a study of Tregs in tolerant kidney transplant recipients. Antigens for these TCRs are unknown. Clones were read by immunoSEQ multiplex PCR, and TCRdb kept only the in-frame ones, dropping some. The sample includes about 44,000 clones, 95% to 96% of them seen just once. Source material: Tregs from blood cultured with allogeneic cells. The origin of the receptors is a human donor in good health.

The rearrangement uses TRBV13 and TRBJ2-1; 9 bases fit TRBD2. Per germline, CDR1 PRHDT and CDR2 FYEKMQ (reference sequence). The CDR3 extends over 19 amino acids. V dropped 0 bases and J dropped 3; count of bases not matched to a gene: 12. The CDR3 is CASSLGSPWDSGSYNEQFF. The CDR3 bases are TGTGCCAGCAGCTTAGGGTCCCCTTGGGATAGCGGGAGCTACAATGAGCAGTTCTTC. Filled out from reference TRBV13 and TRBJ2-1, the complete variable domain reads AAGVIQSPRHLIKEKRETATLKCYPIPRHDTVYWYQQGPGQDPQFLISFYEKMQSDKGSIPDRFSAQQFSDYHSELNMSSLELGDSALYFCASSLGSPWDSGSYNEQFFGPGTRLTVL.

V and J are TRBV18 and TRBJ2-7; no clear D gene. Germline V gene sequence: CDR1 KGHSH, CDR2 LQKENI. This CDR3 is 14 amino acids long. With 4 bases removed from V and 4 bases from J, the gap between germline ends came to 14 bases. The CDR3 DNA follows: TGTGCCAGCTCACTAGGCGAGGCTGGTTACGAGCAGTACTTC. Protein product: CASSLGEAGYEQYF. The whole variable domain, filled in from reference TRBV18 and TRBJ2-7, reads NAGVMQNPRHLVRRRGQEARLRCSPMKGHSHVYWYRQLPEEGLKFMVYLQKENIIDESGMPKERFSAEFPKEGPSILRIQQVVRGDSAAYFCASSLGEAGYEQYFGPGTRLTVT.

The rearrangement links TRBV2 to TRBJ2-7, with D possibly matching TRBD2 (5 bases). This CDR3 comprises 13 residues. Germline V lookup: CDR1 SNHLY, CDR2 FYNNEI. Trimming shortened V by 1 base and J by 6 bases, and 10 bases separated the two germline ends. The CDR3 is CASSEGVRAEQYF. Written as DNA, the CDR3 is TGTGCCAGCAGTGAAGGAGTGAGGGCCGAGCAGTACTTC.

This chain uses TRBV5-1 with TRBJ1-2; weak D call: TRBD1 (6 bases). Trimming took off 0 bases at V and 7 bases at J, with 10 bases between the two ends. In germline, CDR1 is SGHRS, CDR2 YFSETQ. The CDR3 has 13 amino acids. The CDR3 loop reads CASSLGQVSGYTF. The CDR3 region has the DNA TGCGCCAGCAGCTTGGGACAGGTGTCTGGCTACACCTTC.

This CDR3 reads CASSLSGFTDTQYF. CDR3 bases: TGTGCCAGCAGCCTTAGCGGATTCACAGATACGCAGTATTTT. The chain couples TRBV7-3 to TRBJ2-3; D perhaps matches TRBD2 (6 bases). The germline V gene encodes CDR1 SGHTA and CDR2 FQGTGA. V was pared by 5 bases and J by 2 bases, with 11 bases between. The CDR3 is 14 amino acids.

V gene TRBV10-2 combines with J gene TRBJ2-1; 9 bases match TRBD2. Germline V gives CDR1 WSHSY, CDR2 SAAADI. The CDR3 totals 15 residues. J lost 8 bases, V lost 6 bases, and 11 bases had no gene match. The CDR3 sequence: CASRFLAGGPHEQFF. Written as DNA, the CDR3 is TGCGCCAGCAGGTTTCTCGCGGGAGGGCCTCATGAGCAGTTCTTC.

V and J are TRBV27 and TRBJ2-7, with 7 bases lining up with TRBD1. CDR1 is MNHEY and CDR2 is SMNVEV in the germline V gene (reference sequence). This CDR3 has 14 amino acids. J was trimmed by 2 bases and V by 6 bases; bases with no gene match: 7. The CDR3 DNA reads TGTGCCAGCAGAGCGACAGGGCCAACCTACGAGCAGTACTTC. Translation gives CASRATGPTYEQYF.

The chain has TRBV5-5 and TRBJ2-1; 9 bases match TRBD1. The ends lost 0 bases at V and 5 bases at J; junction bases unmatched: 6. CDR1 is SGHKS and CDR2 is YYEKEE in the germline V gene (reference sequence). There are 16 residues in the CDR3. The CDR3 sequence is CASSLDPGQGNNEQFF. CDR3 coding DNA: TGTGCCAGCAGCTTGGACCCTGGACAGGGGAACAATGAGCAGTTCTTC.

The chain links TRBV9 to TRBJ2-3, with TRBD2 matching over 11 bases. Per the germline V gene, CDR1 is SGDLS and CDR2 is YYNGEE. The V segment lost 4 bases and the J segment 3 bases; nucleotides outside the gene matches: 4. CDR3 length: 15 residues. The CDR3 DNA reads as TGTGCCAGCAGCCCCCTAGCGGGGGGTACAGATACGCAGTATTTT. This encodes CASSPLAGGTDTQYF.

This clone was found once. The chain couples TRBV5-4 to TRBJ1-3, with D hard to call. CDR1 and CDR2 from the germline V gene are SGHNT and YYREEE (reference sequence). The CDR3 runs to 16 residues. Trimming left V 5 bases short and J 0 bases short, with 15 bases between. The CDR3 nucleotides read TGTGCCAGCAGTCGGGAGCGCGGTCTCTCTGGAAACACCATATATTTT. Amino acid sequence: CASSRERGLSGNTIYF.

V usage is TRBV6-6 and J usage is TRBJ2-5, with a tentative D call TRBD1 (5 bases). The CDR3 length is 12 residues. V was shortened by 6 bases and J by 7 bases, with 12 bases between the two germline ends. Per the germline V gene, CDR1 is MNHNY and CDR2 is SVGAGI (reference sequence). This chain's CDR3 is CASRLNDRTQYF. In nucleotides, the CDR3 is TGTGCCAGCAGACTTAACGACAGGACCCAGTACTTC.

The genes are TRBV18 and TRBJ2-3; TRBD2 matches 7 bases. This CDR3 is 15 amino acids long. From germline, CDR1 is KGHSH and CDR2 LQKENI. Trimming removed 4 bases from V and 0 bases from J; junction bases left unmatched: 4. The CDR3 loop is CASSLSSGSTDTQYF. The DNA for the CDR3 is TGTGCCAGCTCACTATCTAGCGGTAGCACAGATACGCAGTATTTT.

This chain joins TRBV18 and TRBJ2-2, with 12 bases matching TRBD2. CDR3 length equals 15 residues. Trimming cost V 6 bases and J 6 bases; bases outside gene matches: 5. CDR1 is KGHSH and CDR2 is LQKENI in the germline V gene. CDR3 DNA sequence: TGTGCCAGCTCCCGACTAGCGGGAGTCTCCGGGGAGCTGTTTTTT. Its protein is CASSRLAGVSGELFF.

V usage is TRBV2 and J usage is TRBJ2-1; 9 bases align to TRBD2. The J segment lost 4 bases and the V segment lost 1 base, leaving 2 bases of the junction unmatched. CDR3 size: 15 residues. Germline V lookup: CDR1 SNHLY, CDR2 FYNNEI. Here the CDR3 reads CASSEGSGRYNEQFF. In nucleotides, the CDR3 is TGTGCCAGCAGTGAAGGTAGCGGGAGATACAATGAGCAGTTCTTC. Full variable domain (rest looked up from reference TRBV2 and TRBJ2-1): EPEVTQTPSHQVTQMGQEVILRCVPISNHLYFYWYRQILGQKVEFLVSFYNNEISEKSEIFDDQFSVERPDGSNFTLKIRSTKLEDSAMYFCASSEGSGRYNEQFFGPGTRLTVL.

This chain uses TRBV6-1 with TRBJ1-4; the D is unclear. The CDR3 runs 12 residues. Looked up from germline, CDR1 is MNHNS and CDR2 is SASEGT. Trimming removed 8 bases from V and 8 bases from J, with 12 bases in between. CDR3 nucleotide sequence: TGTGCCAGCGCCTTGGTAGTGGAAAAACTGTTTTTT. It codes for CASALVVEKLFF.

The rearrangement uses TRBV5-1 and TRBJ2-2, with D possibly being TRBD1 (5 bases). Germline assignment: CDR1 SGHRS and CDR2 YFSETQ. Trimming pared 5 bases from V and 3 bases from J, leaving 11 bases between. This CDR3 is 14 amino acids long. The CDR3 DNA is TGCGCCAGCAGTGCCAGGGTGGACACCGGGGAGCTGTTTTTT. Translation: CASSARVDTGELFF.

CDR3 in DNA: TGTGCCAGCAGCTTAGCGACGTACGAGCAGTACTTC. Translating it yields CASSLATYEQYF. The rearrangement uses TRBV7-9 and TRBJ2-7, with D hard to call. The CDR3 runs to 12 residues. The germline gives CDR1 SEHNR, CDR2 FQNEAQ (reference sequence). With 0 bases removed from V and 4 bases from J, the gap between germline ends came to 4 bases.

The rearrangement uses TRBV5-5 and TRBJ2-7; 13 bases match TRBD2. J lost 1 base, V lost 7 bases, and 5 bases had no gene match. There are 15 residues in the CDR3. CDR1 SGHKS and CDR2 YYEKEE come from the germline V gene (reference sequence). The CDR3 loop reads CASCPGLAGSYEQYF. DNA of the CDR3: TGTGCCAGCTGCCCGGGACTAGCGGGGTCCTACGAGCAGTACTTC.

This chain uses TRBV4-1 with TRBJ2-7; TRBD2 matches at 7 bases. Germline V gene sequence: CDR1 MGHRA, CDR2 YSYEKL. J was trimmed by 3 bases and V by 1 base; bases with no gene match: 6. The CDR3 runs 15 residues. CDR3 in DNA: TGCGCCAGCAGCCAAGGCACCATAGCGGGCTACGAGCAGTACTTC. Translated, it gives CASSQGTIAGYEQYF.

The V and J genes are TRBV19 and TRBJ2-5, with 7 bases that match TRBD1. The V and J ends lost 8 bases and 1 base, in that order; junction bases with no gene match: 10. This CDR3 comprises 15 residues. Per germline, CDR1 LNHDA and CDR2 SQIVND (reference sequence). The CDR3 reads CASRTGQGVQETQYF. CDR3 DNA: TGTGCCAGTCGGACAGGCCAAGGGGTCCAAGAGACCCAGTACTTC.